This TCR beta chain was documented in a study of OX40 agonist ivuxolimab in advanced cancers. About the study: In this cohort, patients received ivuxolimab, an agonistic anti-OX40 (CD134) antibody. Every 2 weeks, patients received ivuxolimab intravenously, dosed at 0.01 to 10 mg/kg.

In the case of this clone: Its matching antigen is unknown.

Study results and caveats: Some nonresponders likewise displayed low normalized T-cell clonal expansion.

Some clones are missing from TCRdb's copy, which holds only in-frame ones; the method was immunoSEQ multiplex PCR. The sample lists tens of thousands of clones; 85% to 90% were seen once. Collection of blood occurred at baseline, at cycle 4 day 1, and at cycle 7 day 1. The CDR3 is made up of 15 amino acids. V was pared by 0 bases and J by 8 bases, with 15 bases between. Germline V gene sequence: CDR1 SGDLS, CDR2 YYNGEE. The sequence came from an adult with an advanced solid tumor such as melanoma, head and neck, liver or kidney cancer. The chain combines TRBV9 with TRBJ2-1; D gene unclear. The source was CD4+ or CD8+ T cells sorted from blood, collected in a trial of the OX40 agonist ivuxolimab. CDR3 protein: CASSVAPASGDEQFF. CDR3 bases: TGTGCCAGCAGCGTAGCACCTGCCTCAGGCGATGAGCAGTTCTTC.